Included here is one T cell receptor beta chain sequence, with context. This CDR3 is also generated by other DNA sequences in the sample. This record comes from a study of blood T cell repertoires in COVID-19. Study-wide background: PBMCs, B-cell-depleted T cells, or T cells provided the cDNA or gDNA that made up the material.

CDR1 is MDHEN and CDR2 is SYDVKM in the germline V gene. This CDR3 has 13 residues. With 6 bases removed from V and 3 bases from J, the gap between germline ends came to 11 bases. In the original processing: For nucleated cells, counts were estimated from reference gene primer amplification. Some clones are missing from TCRdb's copy, which holds only in-frame ones; the method was immunoSEQ multiplex PCR. V, J and clone size reflect that table, while D and trimming were determined from the DNA. Of more than 400,000 clones in the sample, around 85% were seen once. The sequenced sample consisted of peripheral blood. This TCR came from a human donor in a cohort sampled during active COVID-19. The J gene is TRBJ1-1, the V gene TRBV28; unclear D gene. DNA for the CDR3: TGTGCCAGCAGGCGAGGGTTTTACACTGAAGCTTTCTTT. Its protein is CASRRGFYTEAFF.